The clone carrying this T cell receptor (beta chain) has just a few counts. Its antigen is not identified. The sample originates from a study of blood T cells in healthy people across ages. Notes on the study in general: Estimates drawn from one million T cells were deemed to understate diversity. Strong correlation existed between TCR beta diversity and naive T cell percentage. The recorded TCR beta diversity per million T cells decreased in a roughly linear manner with age.

Using a J-beta primer mix together with a sample-barcoded 5' primer, a second PCR was run for about 6 to 12 cycles. Each cDNA molecule was tagged by a template-switch adaptor with 12 random nucleotides. TCRdb reprocessed the 5' RACE reads with MiXCR, giving one entry per CDR3 protein. The profile covers more than 500,000 distinct CDR3 sequences, with 27% appearing a single time and 18% taken by the ten largest. CDR1 is DFQATT and CDR2 is SNEGSKA in the germline V gene (reference sequence). This CDR3 is 15 amino acids long. Trimming cost V 5 bases and J 1 base; bases outside gene matches: 8. The TCR originated in a woman aged 70-85 years in good health. What was sequenced was blood. This sequence joins TRBV20-1 and TRBJ2-1; 7 nucleotides agree with TRBD2. CDR3 DNA: TGCAGTGCTCGGCCGGGCGGGGGTTCCTACAATGAGCAGTTCTTC. It specifies CSARPGGGSYNEQFF.